This T cell receptor beta chain was identified in a study of blood T cell repertoires in COVID-19. Background on the study: Acute-phase and convalescent COVID-19 samples originated in the United States, Italy and Spain. PBMCs, B-cell-depleted T cells, or T cells were the source of the cDNA or gDNA that made up the material.

This table comes from immunoSEQ multiplex PCR, and its TCRdb copy is limited to in-frame clones, with some not included. The table has some 65,000 clones, roughly 88% seen once; the top ten hold 0.52%. The sequenced sample was peripheral blood. The TCR originated in a man in his fifties with COVID-19, enrolled during active disease.

The DNA for the CDR3 is TGTGCCTGGAGTAGCGGCAGGGGGACAGATACGCAGTATTTT. Translating it yields CAWSSGRGTDTQYF. The rearrangement joins TRBV30 to TRBJ2-3; 7 positions match TRBD1. Germline V gene sequence: CDR1 GTSNPN, CDR2 SVGIG (reference sequence). The CDR3 covers 14 residues. Unmatched junction bases numbered 5, after V lost 2 bases and J lost 3 bases.